This is a list of T cell receptor beta chains from one sample in a study of CD8 T cells in ankylosing spondylitis. TCRdb re-called the 5' RACE reads through MiXCR, storing one row per CDR3 protein. The data show 250,000 to 350,000 distinct CDR3 sequences, about 20% seen once. The sequencing input was blood, either unsorted or a sorted T cell fraction (not recorded which). The receptors stem from a female donor with ankylosing spondylitis or in good health (not recorded which). CDR3s include the opening cysteine and the closing phenylalanine or tryptophan. The D gene is left open where the match is weak. Not all rows give a size; the values are once, few, many and, for expanded clones, a class.

14 | . | TRBJ2-5 | TRBV18 | . | TGTGCCAGCTCACCCTTTGACAGCCCGGAGACCCAGTACTTC | CASSPFDSPETQYF
15 | TRBD1 | TRBJ2-1 | TRBV7-8 | few | TGTGCCAGCAGCTTAAGACAGGGGCAATACAATGAGCAGTTCTTC | CASSLRQGQYNEQFF
12 | . | TRBJ2-7 | TRBV20-1 | few | TGCAGTGCTAGGTGGCTTCACTACGAGCAGTACTTC | CSARWLHYEQYF
14 | . | TRBJ2-7 | TRBV30 | . | TGTGCCTGGAGTGTAAGCAGGTCGACCTACGAGCAGTACTTC | CAWSVSRSTYEQYF
15 | . | TRBJ2-2 | TRBV4-3 | few | TGCGCCAGCAGCCAAGAAGGACTTAGCTCCGGGGAGCTGTTTTTT | CASSQEGLSSGELFF
14 | . | TRBJ2-1 | TRBV5-1 | few | TGCGCCAGCAGTCGGGGGGCTCCCTACAATGAGCAGTTCTTC | CASSRGAPYNEQFF
15 | . | TRBJ1-1 | TRBV12-3/TRBV12-4 | few | TGTGCCAGCAGTCCCAGGGGTTTGGGGAACACTGAAGCTTTCTTT | CASSPRGLGNTEAFF
15 | . | TRBJ2-1 | TRBV20-1 | few | TGCAGTGCTAGAACCAGCGGTCGCTCCTACAATGAGCAGTTCTTC | CSARTSGRSYNEQFF
12 | TRBD1 | TRBJ2-7 | TRBV7-2 | . | TGTGCCAGCAGCCTCCGAGGACAGGGGACGAACTTC | CASSLRGQGTNF
12 | . | TRBJ2-3 | TRBV14 | few | TGTGCCAGCAGCCATAGCCCAGATACGCAGTATTTT | CASSHSPDTQYF
13 | TRBD1 | TRBJ1-5 | TRBV29-1 | many | TGCAGCGTCGGACAGGGGGGGAGTCAGCCCCAGCATTTT | CSVGQGGSQPQHF
14 | TRBD2 | TRBJ2-5 | TRBV20-1 | few | TGCAGTGCCCCTACTAGCGGGAGGAAAGAGACCCAGTACTTC | CSAPTSGRKETQYF
15 | . | TRBJ2-1 | TRBV2 | many | TGTGCCAGCAGTGAGTCAGGTTCTGTCTACAATGAGCAGTTCTTC | CASSESGSVYNEQFF
15 | . | TRBJ2-7 | TRBV7-2 | many | TGTGCCAGCAGCTACACGTACAGGGAGGGGAACGAGCAGTACTTC | CASSYTYREGNEQYF
12 | TRBD1 | TRBJ2-1 | TRBV29-1 | many | TGCAGCGTACGACAGGGGGACAATGAGCAGTTCTTC | CSVRQGDNEQFF
14 | TRBD1 | TRBJ2-7 | TRBV6-1 | few | TGTGCCAGCAGTCCAACGGGACAGTCGACCAAGCAGTACTTC | CASSPTGQSTKQYF
13 | . | TRBJ2-1 | TRBV7-2 | few | TGTGCCAGCAGCCATGGTAGGGACAATGAGCAGTTCTTC | CASSHGRDNEQFF
16 | . | TRBJ2-5 | TRBV12-3/TRBV12-4 | few | . | CASSLSSGRGQETQYF
16 | TRBD2 | TRBJ2-7 | TRBV27 | . | TGTGCCAATACGACCACGACTAGCGGGAGCTCCTACGAGCAGTACTTC | CANTTTTSGSSYEQYF
16 | TRBD2 | TRBJ2-3 | TRBV2 | . | TGTGCCAGCAGTGCCACTAGCGGGACTAGCACAGATACGCAGTATTTT | CASSATSGTSTDTQYF
17 | . | TRBJ2-1 | TRBV6-1 | few | TGTGCCAGCAGCCTCTTAACCGGGACGGGGTCCTACAATGAGCAGTTCTTC | CASSLLTGTGSYNEQFF
15 | . | TRBJ2-7 | TRBV28 | . | TGTGCCAGCAGCGCACCGACTAGTGCATCCTACGAGCAGTACTTC | CASSAPTSASYEQYF
13 | . | TRBJ2-3 | TRBV20-1 | . | TGCAGTGCTCCACGACTAGATTTGAATACGCAGTATTTT | CSAPRLDLNTQYF
14 | TRBD2 | TRBJ2-7 | TRBV20-1 | . | TGCAGTGCCCGCACCAGCGGGAGCACCTACGAGCAGTACTTC | CSARTSGSTYEQYF
12 | . | TRBJ2-1 | TRBV18 | . | TGTGCCAGCTCACCGACAGGTAGAGAGCAGTTCTTC | CASSPTGREQFF
15 | . | TRBJ2-3 | TRBV20-1 | . | TGCAGTGCTAGAACGGGGGAGGGGGGATCAGATACGCAGTATTTT | CSARTGEGGSDTQYF
16 | TRBD1 | TRBJ2-7 | TRBV27 | once | TGTGCCAGCAGTTCACCAAACCTGGGACAGGGACGTTTGCAGTACTTC | CASSSPNLGQGRLQYF
15 | . | TRBJ2-5 | TRBV12-3/TRBV12-4 | . | TGTGCCAGCAGTTTCGGAGCGATAAAACAAGAGACCCAGTACTTC | CASSFGAIKQETQYF
14 | . | TRBJ2-1 | TRBV6-2/TRBV6-3 | . | TGTGCCAGCAGTCCTCTGGGCGCGCGGGGTGAGCAGTTCTTC | CASSPLGARGEQFF
13 | . | TRBJ2-7 | TRBV12-5 | . | TGTGCTAGCGGGATGGGGGCAACCTACGAGCAGTACTTC | CASGMGATYEQYF
12 | . | TRBJ1-1 | TRBV6-5 | . | TGTGCCAGCAGACGACTCGACAGTGAAGCTTTCTTT | CASRRLDSEAFF
12 | . | TRBJ2-7 | TRBV10-3 | . | TGTGCCATCAGGGGACCCCCCTACGAGCAGTACTTC | CAIRGPPYEQYF
17 | TRBD2 | TRBJ2-1 | TRBV20-1 | . | TGCAGTGCTAGAGATGGCGGAAGCGGGAGCTCCTACAATGAGCAGTTCTTC | CSARDGGSGSSYNEQFF
13 | TRBD2 | TRBJ2-1 | TRBV12-3/TRBV12-4 | few | TGTGCCAGCAGCTCCGGTCAGGGACTAAAGCAGTTCTTC | CASSSGQGLKQFF
14 | . | TRBJ2-7 | TRBV2 | . | TGTGCCAGCACAGTGCGGGACCAGTCCTACGAGCAGTACTTC | CASTVRDQSYEQYF
15 | . | TRBJ1-1 | TRBV25-1 | . | TGTGCCAGCAGTGAATTGCAGGGGCTGAACACTGAAGCTTTCTTT | CASSELQGLNTEAFF
15 | TRBD2 | TRBJ2-7 | TRBV3-1 | . | TGTGCCAGCAGCCCTAGGGGGACTAGCATCTACGAGCAGTACTTC | CASSPRGTSIYEQYF
13 | TRBD1 | TRBJ2-1 | TRBV19 | few | TGTGCCAGCCTGGACAGGGTAGTAGGGGAGCAGTTCTTC | CASLDRVVGEQFF
14 | TRBD2 | TRBJ2-3 | TRBV28 | few | TGTGCCACCGCAGCGGGAGGGAGCGGCAATACGCAGTATTTT | CATAAGGSGNTQYF
14 | . | TRBJ2-3 | TRBV20-1 | many | TGCAGTGCTAGAGTTAGCGGAAGCACAGATACGCAGTATTTT | CSARVSGSTDTQYF
14 | TRBD1 | TRBJ1-5 | TRBV5-5 | . | TGTGCCAGCAGCATGACAGGGAGGCATCAGCCCCAGCATTTT | CASSMTGRHQPQHF
13 | . | TRBJ2-7 | TRBV28 | . | TGTGCCACCCACGATCGTGGCTTGGCCGAGCAGTACTTC | CATHDRGLAEQYF
11 | . | TRBJ2-7 | TRBV6-5 | . | TGTGCCACCTTGGAAGGTGGGGAGCAGTACTTC | CATLEGGEQYF
18 | . | TRBJ2-3 | TRBV6-4 | . | TGTGCCAGCGACGGGACCCCGACCCAGGGCACTAGCACAGATACGCAGTATTTT | CASDGTPTQGTSTDTQYF
17 | TRBD1 | TRBJ1-4 | TRBV18 | once | TGTGCCAGCTCACCACCAAAGGGGGCACGAGAGGATGAAAAACTGTTTTTT | CASSPPKGAREDEKLFF
13 | TRBD2 | TRBJ2-7 | TRBV6-2/TRBV6-3 | . | TGTGCCAGCGAGGGGCTAGCGGTCTACGAGCAGTACTTC | CASEGLAVYEQYF
13 | . | TRBJ2-7 | TRBV20-1 | . | TGCAGTGCTAGAGAGATAGTAAACTACGAGCAGTACTTC | CSAREIVNYEQYF
16 | . | TRBJ2-5 | TRBV29-1 | . | TGCAGCGTTGACAACCCGGGGGGCGCCCCGGGGGAGACCCAGTACTTC | CSVDNPGGAPGETQYF
14 | . | TRBJ2-3 | TRBV2 | few | TGTGCCAGCAGGGGTGTAGGGGGCACAGATACGCAGTATTTT | CASRGVGGTDTQYF
16 | TRBD1 | TRBJ2-3 | TRBV6-2/TRBV6-3 | few | TGTGCCAGCGCCCGTCGACAGGGTAACCCTCCTGATACGCAGTATTTT | CASARRQGNPPDTQYF
13 | . | TRBJ2-1 | TRBV4-3 | . | TGCGCCAGCAGCCAAGATCTAACAGTCGCAGGGTTCTTC | CASSQDLTVAGFF
11 | . | TRBJ2-5 | TRBV29-1 | many | TGCAGCGTTGAAGGCTCGGAGACCCAGTACTTC | CSVEGSETQYF
16 | . | TRBJ1-5 | TRBV27 | . | TGTGCCAGCAGTTTGACAGGAACGCACGGCAATCAGCCCCAGCATTTT | CASSLTGTHGNQPQHF